This T cell receptor (beta chain) was retrieved from a study of blood T cell repertoires in COVID-19. Study information: Italy, Spain and the United States were the sources of the convalescent and acute COVID-19 samples. From T cells, B-cell-depleted T cells, or PBMCs came the material, which was cDNA or gDNA.

Per the study methods: The authors estimated nucleated cell counts from reference gene primer amplification. Assay: immunoSEQ multiplex PCR; the TCRdb copy retains only in-frame clones and omits some. For V, J and clone size, that table is used; D and trimming come from the DNA. The table shows approximately 140,000 clones, with 75% to 90% occurring only once. The length of the CDR3 is 13 residues. Germline V gene lookup returns CDR1 MNHEY and CDR2 SVGAGI. The V and J ends lost 8 bases and 4 bases, in that order; junction bases with no gene match: 5. The sequence was collected from a man between 70 and 80 years old with acute or convalescent COVID-19. This chain links TRBV6-5 with TRBJ2-1; TRBD2 agrees at 7 bases. Sequencing was done on a sample of peripheral blood. The CDR3 here is CASGGGVYNEQFF. The CDR3 DNA reads TGTGCCAGCGGGGGAGGGGTTTACAATGAGCAGTTCTTC.